These T cell receptor beta chains were read from a single sample in a study of OX40 agonist ivuxolimab in advanced cancers. Libraries were prepared by immunoSEQ multiplex PCR; TCRdb keeps only in-frame clonotypes and omits some of them. There are around 49,000 clones in the sample; approximately 87% occur only once, and 10% to 13% lies in the top ten. The sequencing here drew on CD4+ or CD8+ T cells sorted from blood, taken in a trial of the OX40 agonist ivuxolimab. These receptors all come from an adult with an advanced solid tumor such as melanoma, head and neck, liver or kidney cancer. The CDR3 runs from the conserved cysteine through the conserved F or W. Each record gives: CDR3 length, J gene, D gene, V gene, clone size, CDR3 DNA, CDR3 protein. The D gene is left open where the match is weak. Clone size, where shown, is once, few, many, or a class for clones that have expanded.

cdr3_length: 17
j_call: TRBJ1-5
d_call: TRBD1
v_call: TRBV14
clone_size: .
cdr3_nt: TGTGCCAGCAGCAATCCGCGGGGCAGGGGGCCAAATCAGCCCCAGCATTTT
cdr3_aa: CASSNPRGRGPNQPQHF

cdr3_length: 15
j_call: TRBJ2-2
d_call: .
v_call: TRBV7-3
clone_size: .
cdr3_nt: TGTGCCAGCAGCTTACTAGCCGCGAACACCGGGGAGCTGTTTTTT
cdr3_aa: CASSLLAANTGELFF

cdr3_length: 12
j_call: TRBJ2-1
d_call: .
v_call: TRBV7-9
clone_size: .
cdr3_nt: TGTGCCAGCAGCTTTCTCGAGAATGAGCAGTTCTTC
cdr3_aa: CASSFLENEQFF

cdr3_length: 16
j_call: TRBJ2-1
d_call: TRBD2
v_call: TRBV19
clone_size: .
cdr3_nt: TGTGCCAGTAGGGAATCAACTAGCGGGGGGTACAATGAGCAGTTCTTC
cdr3_aa: CASRESTSGGYNEQFF

cdr3_length: 12
j_call: TRBJ2-3
d_call: .
v_call: TRBV7-3
clone_size: .
cdr3_nt: TGTGCCAGCAGCTCACCCACAGATACGCAGTATTTT
cdr3_aa: CASSSPTDTQYF

cdr3_length: 15
j_call: TRBJ2-3
d_call: .
v_call: TRBV7-8
clone_size: once
cdr3_nt: TGTGCCAGCAGCTTAGTAGAGGCCTCCACAGATACGCAGTATTTT
cdr3_aa: CASSLVEASTDTQYF

cdr3_length: 13
j_call: TRBJ2-1
d_call: TRBD2
v_call: TRBV6-5
clone_size: once
cdr3_nt: TGTGCCAGCACCGGGGGGTACTACAATGAGCAGTTCTTC
cdr3_aa: CASTGGYYNEQFF

cdr3_length: 13
j_call: TRBJ2-3
d_call: .
v_call: TRBV7-9
clone_size: .
cdr3_nt: TGTGCCAGCAGCTTCGTCAGCACAGATACGCAGTATTTT
cdr3_aa: CASSFVSTDTQYF

cdr3_length: 14
j_call: TRBJ2-3
d_call: .
v_call: TRBV7-9
clone_size: .
cdr3_nt: TGTGCCAGCAGCTTACGGCGGGGCGCAGATACGCAGTATTTT
cdr3_aa: CASSLRRGADTQYF

cdr3_length: 14
j_call: TRBJ2-3
d_call: TRBD1
v_call: TRBV7-6
clone_size: .
cdr3_nt: TGTGCCAGCAGCTCGGACAGGGGCACAGATACGCAGTATTTT
cdr3_aa: CASSSDRGTDTQYF

cdr3_length: 16
j_call: TRBJ2-2
d_call: .
v_call: TRBV7-8
clone_size: .
cdr3_nt: TGTGCCAGCAGCTCTCGTCCCGGGGCTAGCGTCGGGGAGCTGTTTTTT
cdr3_aa: CASSSRPGASVGELFF

cdr3_length: 13
j_call: TRBJ1-2
d_call: TRBD1
v_call: TRBV5-8
clone_size: .
cdr3_nt: TGTGCCAGCCCCGCGGAGGGGGCGTATGGCTACACCTTC
cdr3_aa: CASPAEGAYGYTF

cdr3_length: 16
j_call: TRBJ1-3
d_call: TRBD1
v_call: TRBV10-3
clone_size: .
cdr3_nt: TGTGCCATCAGTGGACAGGGGACTTATACTGGAAACACCATATATTTT
cdr3_aa: CAISGQGTYTGNTIYF

cdr3_length: 14
j_call: TRBJ2-1
d_call: .
v_call: TRBV9
clone_size: .
cdr3_nt: TGTGCCAGCAGCGTAGATGGAGAATCTAATGAGCAGTTCTTC
cdr3_aa: CASSVDGESNEQFF

cdr3_length: 19
j_call: TRBJ2-7
d_call: TRBD2
v_call: TRBV13
clone_size: .
cdr3_nt: TGTGCCAGCAGCTTTTGGACTAGCGGGTCACGACACCCATCCTACGAGCAGTACTTC
cdr3_aa: CASSFWTSGSRHPSYEQYF

cdr3_length: 15
j_call: TRBJ2-1
d_call: .
v_call: TRBV9
clone_size: .
cdr3_nt: TGTGCCAGCAGCGTAGCCTGGGGAAACCTCAATGAGCAGTTCTTC
cdr3_aa: CASSVAWGNLNEQFF

cdr3_length: 15
j_call: TRBJ2-7
d_call: .
v_call: TRBV6-5
clone_size: .
cdr3_nt: TGTGCCAGCAGTTACTCGTCACAGGGCGGAGACGAGCAGTACTTC
cdr3_aa: CASSYSSQGGDEQYF

cdr3_length: 16
j_call: TRBJ2-2
d_call: .
v_call: TRBV9
clone_size: .
cdr3_nt: TGTGCCAGCAGCCCTCGCCTAGCAACGCACACCGGGGAGCTGTTTTTT
cdr3_aa: CASSPRLATHTGELFF

cdr3_length: 16
j_call: TRBJ2-3
d_call: .
v_call: TRBV5-4
clone_size: once
cdr3_nt: TGTGCCAGCAGCTCACCCCGGGGCGGAAGCACAGATACGCAGTATTTT
cdr3_aa: CASSSPRGGSTDTQYF

cdr3_length: 13
j_call: TRBJ2-7
d_call: .
v_call: TRBV4-3
clone_size: .
cdr3_nt: TGCGCCAGCAGCCCTATTGGCGGGAAAGAGCAGTACTTC
cdr3_aa: CASSPIGGKEQYF

cdr3_length: 12
j_call: TRBJ2-1
d_call: .
v_call: TRBV12-5
clone_size: .
cdr3_nt: TGTGCTAGTGGTAATGGGGCCAATGAGCAGTTCTTC
cdr3_aa: CASGNGANEQFF

cdr3_length: 14
j_call: TRBJ1-6
d_call: .
v_call: TRBV9
clone_size: .
cdr3_nt: TGTGCCAGCAGCGTAGAACGGTATAATTCACCCCTCCACTTT
cdr3_aa: CASSVERYNSPLHF

cdr3_length: 13
j_call: TRBJ2-7
d_call: .
v_call: TRBV6-6
clone_size: .
cdr3_nt: TGTGCCTCTGCCCCGTGGGGCTCCTACGAGCAGTACTTC
cdr3_aa: CASAPWGSYEQYF

cdr3_length: 17
j_call: TRBJ1-4
d_call: TRBD1
v_call: TRBV10-3
clone_size: .
cdr3_nt: TGTGCCATCAGTGATTCAGGACAGGGTACTTCGGGTGAAAAACTGTTTTTT
cdr3_aa: CAISDSGQGTSGEKLFF

cdr3_length: 15
j_call: TRBJ1-2
d_call: .
v_call: TRBV11-2
clone_size: .
cdr3_nt: TGTGCCAGCAGCTTATCCCTGTCGGCGTACTATGGCTACACCTTC
cdr3_aa: CASSLSLSAYYGYTF

cdr3_length: 15
j_call: TRBJ1-6
d_call: .
v_call: TRBV7-9
clone_size: .
cdr3_nt: TGTGCCAGCAGCTCCTTTCGAGAACCCATCTCACCCCTCCACTTT
cdr3_aa: CASSSFREPISPLHF

cdr3_length: 14
j_call: TRBJ2-7
d_call: .
v_call: TRBV11-3
clone_size: .
cdr3_nt: TGTGCCAGCAGCTCCTACCAACTCTCCTACGAGCAGTACTTC
cdr3_aa: CASSSYQLSYEQYF

cdr3_length: 16
j_call: TRBJ2-5
d_call: TRBD1
v_call: TRBV10-3
clone_size: .
cdr3_nt: TGTGCCATCAGTGAATACAAATTCGTATACCGGGACAGGTCGTACTTC
cdr3_aa: CAISEYKFVYRDRSYF

cdr3_length: 15
j_call: TRBJ1-4
d_call: .
v_call: TRBV4-3
clone_size: .
cdr3_nt: TGCGCCAGCAGCCAAGATCGGGTATTGGTGGAAAAACTGTTTTTT
cdr3_aa: CASSQDRVLVEKLFF

cdr3_length: 15
j_call: TRBJ2-6
d_call: .
v_call: TRBV5-6
clone_size: few
cdr3_nt: TGTGCCAGCAGCCCTGGCTCGGCTGGGGCCAACGTCCTGACTTTC
cdr3_aa: CASSPGSAGANVLTF

cdr3_length: 19
j_call: TRBJ1-4
d_call: TRBD1
v_call: TRBV19
clone_size: .
cdr3_nt: TGTGCCAGTAGTACGGATCGACAGGGCGTGAAAGGGTGGGACGAAAAACTGTTTTTT
cdr3_aa: CASSTDRQGVKGWDEKLFF

cdr3_length: 13
j_call: TRBJ2-7
d_call: .
v_call: TRBV9
clone_size: .
cdr3_nt: TGTGCCAGCAGCGAAGAGGTCGGCTACGAGCAGTACTTC
cdr3_aa: CASSEEVGYEQYF